This is a list of T cell receptor beta chains from one sample in a study of immune evolution from preneoplasia to lung adenocarcinoma. Produced via immunoSEQ multiplex PCR; TCRdb's table is partial and in-frame only. This sample has several thousand clones; roughly 88% occur once, and the top ten carry roughly 2.5%. Sequencing was performed on FFPE atypical adenomatous hyperplasia tissue from the lung. These receptors all come from a person between 70 and 80 years old with lung adenocarcinoma. Each CDR3 is given with its conserved first and last residue.

CDR3,V,J,length
CASSLRGSNEQFF,TRBV5-1,TRBJ2-1,13
CASSSHRLAGGPPFF,TRBV27,TRBJ2-1,15
CASSALGLVSYNEQFF,TRBV11-3,TRBJ2-1,16
CASSVGGDPGGTEAFF,TRBV9,TRBJ1-1,16
CASSISGDGANVLTF,TRBV7-3,TRBJ2-6,15
CASSQDYGQWEFF,TRBV14,TRBJ2-1,13
CASSLKDQETQYF,TRBV18,TRBJ2-5,13
CASSQYRGNTEAFF,TRBV2,TRBJ1-1,14
CASSLGQGGGPQHF,TRBV5-1,TRBJ1-5,14
CASTQLLAGVGEQFF,TRBV7-2,TRBJ2-1,15
CASRHGHTGELFF,TRBV6-1,TRBJ2-2,13
CASRPGGGSPKNQPQHF,TRBV19,TRBJ1-5,17
CASSHRLGHEQFF,TRBV14,TRBJ2-1,13
CAIADPARSSKNEQFF,TRBV10-3,TRBJ2-1,16
CASSQRGGRGRAEGTQYF,TRBV4-1,TRBJ2-5,18
CASSPGGGTYEQYF,TRBV25-1,TRBJ2-7,14
CAWSISTEAFF,TRBV30,TRBJ1-1,11
CASSGGTGNYQPQHF,TRBV6-1,TRBJ1-5,15
CASSTGPQRIQYF,TRBV6-5,TRBJ2-4,13
CAFTGLAVLTGELFF,TRBV30,TRBJ2-2,15